This T cell receptor (beta chain) was captured by sequencing in a study of blood T cell repertoires in COVID-19. Study context: The United States, Italy and Spain were the sources of the acute and convalescent COVID-19 samples. The analysed material was cDNA or gDNA that came from T cells, B-cell-depleted T cells, or PBMCs.

Original processing notes: Amplification from reference gene primers served as the basis for estimated nucleated cell counts. Here immunoSEQ multiplex PCR was the method, and the copy in TCRdb shows in-frame clones only, minus some. That table is the source of V, J and clone size, and D and trimming were worked out from the DNA. The sample includes about 400,000 clones, about 90% of them seen just once. Per the germline V gene, CDR1 is SGHKS and CDR2 is YYEKEE (reference sequence). The V end was cut by 0 bases, the J end by 5 bases, with 14 bases between. The CDR3 sequence is 15 residues long. This sequence was found in a man aged 40-50 years with acute or convalescent COVID-19. What was sequenced was peripheral blood. The V and J genes are TRBV5-5 and TRBJ1-1, with D possibly matching TRBD1 (5 bases). The CDR3 sequence is CASSLESGQGTEAFF. The CDR3 coding sequence is TGTGCCAGCAGCTTGGAGTCCGGGCAGGGTACTGAAGCTTTCTTT.